These 11 T cell receptor beta chains were all obtained from the same sample, sequenced in a study of glioma-infiltrating T cells after dendritic cell vaccination. The method was immunoSEQ multiplex PCR; TCRdb's version includes in-frame clones alone and lacks a portion of them. The repertoire holds about 65,000 clones, with around nine tenths as singletons. The time point here: after dendritic cell vaccination, including at tumor progression/relapse. The material was blood, obtained after dendritic cell vaccination. The receptors were sampled from a human donor with glioblastoma.

The rearrangement joins TRBV5-3 to TRBJ2-2, with 7 bases identical to TRBD2. TRBV5-3 has ORF status, its function being uncertain. The CDR3 runs 14 residues. After removal of 3 bases from V and 15 bases from J, the junction contained 14 bases not matched to a gene. The CDR3: CARSWSVREGMLFF. The CDR3 bases are TGTGCCAGAAGCTGGTCGGTCAGGGAGGGGATGTTGTTTTTT.

The chain employs TRBV6-6 and TRBJ2-2, with 9 bases aligning to TRBD1. Unmatched junction bases numbered 2, after V lost 10 bases and J lost 5 bases. CDR1 MNHNY and CDR2 SVGAGI come from the germline V gene (reference sequence). This CDR3 is 12 amino acids long. The CDR3 sequence is CANGQGTGELFF. CDR3 nucleotides: TGTGCCAACGGACAGGGGACCGGGGAGCTGTTTTTT.

The chain employs TRBV6-1 and TRBJ2-5; TRBD2 matches 7 bases. V shed 4 bases, J shed 2 bases, and the junction held 7 bases outside the gene matches. CDR1 MNHNS and CDR2 SASEGT come from the germline V gene. The CDR3 loop spans 15 amino acids. The CDR3, as DNA: TGTGCCAGCAGTGCGGTTCGGGGGGTTCAAGAGACCCAGTACTTC. As protein: CASSAVRGVQETQYF.

The chain is built from TRBV11-2 and TRBJ1-3; D call uncertain. This CDR3 is 13 amino acids long. CDR1 and CDR2 from the germline V gene are SGHAT and FQNNGV. V was trimmed by 0 bases and J by 8 bases, leaving 8 bases between them. CDR3 loop: CASSLDSVYTIYF. CDR3 DNA: TGTGCCAGCAGCTTAGATTCGGTGTACACCATATATTTT.

J is TRBJ1-1 and V is TRBV4-3; possible D gene TRBD1, 5 bases. Between the trimmed V and J ends, which lost 0 bases and 0 bases, there was a span of 14 bases. CDR1 is LGHNA and CDR2 is YSLEER in the germline V gene. This CDR3 is built from 17 residues. CDR3 in amino acids: CASSQDLTEVMNTEAFF. The CDR3 DNA reads as TGCGCCAGCAGCCAAGATCTGACAGAGGTCATGAACACTGAAGCTTTCTTT.

In this sample, this clone is medium-sized (0.01 to 0.1%). The rearrangement uses TRBV19 and TRBJ2-7; the match to TRBD1 covers 8 bases. This CDR3 spans 14 amino acids. Germline V gene lookup returns CDR1 LNHDA and CDR2 SQIVND (reference sequence). Trimming took 6 bases from V and 3 from J; bases not matched to a gene: 7. For the CDR3, the DNA is TGTGCCAGTAGGAGGACAGGGACGGACTACGAGCAGTACTTC. This codes for CASRRTGTDYEQYF.

The chain couples TRBV7-3 to TRBJ2-7; 7 bases align to TRBD1. J gave up 0 bases and V 1 base, and 3 bases lay outside the gene matches. The CDR3 has 15 amino acids. Germline V gene lookup returns CDR1 SGHTA and CDR2 FQGTGA. CDR3 nucleotide sequence: TGTGCCAGCAGCTTAAACAGGGGATACTCCTACGAGCAGTACTTC. It specifies CASSLNRGYSYEQYF.

The chain is built from TRBV2 and TRBJ1-1; 7 positions agree with TRBD1. V lost 7 bases, J lost 1 base, and 6 bases stayed unmatched. CDR3 size: 14 residues. Germline V lookup: CDR1 SNHLY, CDR2 FYNNEI. This chain's CDR3 is CASTWDRWNTEAFF. As DNA, the CDR3 is TGTGCCAGCACTTGGGACAGATGGAACACTGAAGCTTTCTTT.

This chain uses TRBV27 with TRBJ2-5, with 9 bases aligning to TRBD2. Trimming cost V 1 base and J 4 bases; bases outside gene matches: 7. The CDR3 sequence is 16 residues long. CDR1 is MNHEY, CDR2 SMNVEV, per germline (reference sequence). Written as DNA, the CDR3 is TGTGCCAGCAGTTTATTTAGCGGGGGTTCCCCAGAGACCCAGTACTTC. The encoded protein is CASSLFSGGSPETQYF.

The J gene is TRBJ2-5, the V gene TRBV5-1; D perhaps matches TRBD2 (6 bases). The CDR3 is 15 amino acids. Looked up from germline, CDR1 is SGHRS and CDR2 is YFSETQ. The V end was cut by 1 base, the J end by 5 bases, with 15 bases between. As DNA, the CDR3 is TGCGCCAGCAGCTTGTCCGGGACTCCACTTGAGACCCAGTACTTC. This translates into CASSLSGTPLETQYF. The entire variable domain, with the rest obtained from reference TRBV5-1 and TRBJ2-5, is as follows: KAGVTQTPRYLIKTRGQQVTLSCSPISGHRSVSWYQQTPGQGLQFLFEYFSETQRNKGNFPGRFSGRQFSNSRSEMNVSTLELGDSALYLCASSLSGTPLETQYFGPGTRLLVL.

The chain is built from TRBV11-2 and TRBJ2-2; D remains ambiguous. The germline V gene has CDR1 SGHAT and CDR2 FQNNGV. V dropped 4 bases and J dropped 1 base, with 4 bases sitting between them. CDR3 length: 13 amino acids. The CDR3 spells CASSSMNTGELFF. The CDR3 DNA reads TGTGCCAGCAGCTCCATGAACACCGGGGAGCTGTTTTTT.